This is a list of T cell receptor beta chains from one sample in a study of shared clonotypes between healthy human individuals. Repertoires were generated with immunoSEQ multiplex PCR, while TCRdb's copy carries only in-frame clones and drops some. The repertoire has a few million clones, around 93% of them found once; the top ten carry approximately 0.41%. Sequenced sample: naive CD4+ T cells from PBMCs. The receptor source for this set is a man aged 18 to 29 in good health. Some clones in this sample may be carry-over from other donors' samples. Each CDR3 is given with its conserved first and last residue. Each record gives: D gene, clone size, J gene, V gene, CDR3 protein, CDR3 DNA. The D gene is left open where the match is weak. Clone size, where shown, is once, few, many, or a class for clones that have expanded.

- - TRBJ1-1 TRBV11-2 CASSLDEWLEAFF TGTGCCAGCAGCTTAGACGAGTGGCTTGAAGCTTTCTTT
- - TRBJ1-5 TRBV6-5 CASTRQYNQPQHF TGTGCCAGCACCCGTCAGTACAATCAGCCCCAGCATTTT
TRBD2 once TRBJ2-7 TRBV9 CASSRGTSGRPMDEQYF TGTGCCAGCAGCAGAGGGACTAGCGGACGACCTATGGACGAGCAGTACTTC
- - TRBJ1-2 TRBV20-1 CSARADYGYTF TGCAGTGCTAGAGCGGACTATGGCTACACCTTC
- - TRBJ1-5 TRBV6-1 CASSDWTDNQPQHF TGTGCCAGCAGTGACTGGACAGACAATCAGCCCCAGCATTTT
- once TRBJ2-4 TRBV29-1 CSVGIASVQYF TGCAGCGTTGGTATCGCCTCGGTTCAGTACTTC
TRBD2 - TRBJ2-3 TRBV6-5 CASSTGLASTDTQYF TGTGCCAGCAGTACGGGACTAGCCAGCACAGATACGCAGTATTTT
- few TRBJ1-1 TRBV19 CASDRNTEAFF TGTGCCAGTGATCGGAACACTGAAGCTTTCTTT
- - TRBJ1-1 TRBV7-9 CASAPRGGDEAFF TGTGCCAGCGCACCCCGAGGAGGTGATGAAGCTTTCTTT
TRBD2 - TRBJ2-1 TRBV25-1 CASLGLAGSNEQFF TGTGCCAGCCTGGGACTAGCGGGTTCCAATGAGCAGTTCTTC
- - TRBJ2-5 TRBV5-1 CASSLSLETQYF TGCGCCAGCAGCTTGTCACTTGAGACCCAGTACTTC
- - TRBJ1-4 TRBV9 CASSVGGGAGEKLFF TGTGCCAGCAGCGTAGGAGGAGGGGCAGGGGAAAAACTGTTTTTT
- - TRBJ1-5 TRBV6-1 CASRFDRLGQPQHF TGTGCCAGCAGGTTCGACAGGCTCGGTCAGCCCCAGCATTTT
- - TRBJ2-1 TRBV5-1 CASSSHGIPRNEQFF TGCGCCAGCAGCTCACACGGGATCCCTCGGAATGAGCAGTTCTTC
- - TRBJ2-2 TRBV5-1 CASSLGTTGNTGELFF TGCGCCAGCAGCTTGGGAACGACAGGAAACACCGGGGAGCTGTTTTTT
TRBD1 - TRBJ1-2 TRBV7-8 CASSRTGYGYTF TGTGCCAGCAGTCGGACAGGATATGGCTACACCTTC
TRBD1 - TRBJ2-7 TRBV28 CASSPGTGDSYEQYF TGTGCCAGCAGTCCAGGGACAGGAGATTCCTACGAGCAGTACTTC
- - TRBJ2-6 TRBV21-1 CASSNSGANVLTF TGTGCCAGCTCTAACTCTGGGGCCAACGTCCTGACTTTC
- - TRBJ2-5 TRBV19 CASNRRVGGEETQYF TGTGCCAGTAACAGGAGAGTGGGGGGAGAAGAGACCCAGTACTTC
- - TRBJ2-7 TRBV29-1 CSVVSGFSSYEQYF TGCAGCGTCGTGAGCGGGTTTAGCTCCTACGAGCAGTACTTC
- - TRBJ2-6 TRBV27 CASSLGGFSSGANVLTF TGTGCCAGCAGTTTAGGGGGGTTCAGCTCTGGGGCCAACGTCCTGACTTTC
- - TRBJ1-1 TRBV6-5 CASSTGAPTEAFF TGTGCCAGCAGCACTGGGGCGCCCACTGAAGCTTTCTTT
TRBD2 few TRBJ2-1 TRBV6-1 CASQEGLAGVGEQFF TGTGCCAGCCAAGAGGGACTAGCGGGAGTCGGTGAGCAGTTCTTC
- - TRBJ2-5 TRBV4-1 CASSLQQETETQYF TGCGCCAGCAGCCTACAACAGGAAACGGAGACCCAGTACTTC
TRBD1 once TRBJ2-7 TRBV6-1 CASSPRDRGDEQYF TGTGCCAGCAGTCCCAGGGACAGGGGGGACGAGCAGTACTTC
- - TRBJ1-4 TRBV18 CARRYREVGNNEKLFF TGTGCCAGGCGTTACAGGGAAGTCGGTAATAATGAAAAACTGTTTTTT
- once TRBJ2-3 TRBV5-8 CASSRPVDTQYF TGTGCCAGCAGCAGACCGGTAGATACGCAGTATTTT
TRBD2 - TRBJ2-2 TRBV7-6 CASSSRSGRGTGELFF TGTGCCAGCAGCTCAAGAAGCGGGAGGGGGACCGGGGAGCTGTTTTTT
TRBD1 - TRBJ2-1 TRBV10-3 CAISGDSNEQFF TGTGCCATCAGTGGGGACAGCAATGAGCAGTTCTTC
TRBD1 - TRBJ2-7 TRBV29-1 CSVAQGVYEQYF TGCAGCGTTGCACAGGGGGTCTACGAGCAGTACTTC
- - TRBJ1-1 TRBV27 CASSLKGRGTEAFF TGTGCCAGCAGTTTAAAGGGTCGAGGCACTGAAGCTTTCTTT
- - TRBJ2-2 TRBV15 CATSRDWGRELFF TGTGCCACCAGCAGAGATTGGGGGCGGGAGCTGTTTTTT
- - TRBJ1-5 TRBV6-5 CASSYTLLYNQPQHF TGTGCCAGCAGTTATACCCTCCTTTACAATCAGCCCCAGCATTTT
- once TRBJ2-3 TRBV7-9 CASSPGPPNTQYF TGTGCCAGCAGCCCGGGGCCGCCCAATACGCAGTATTTT
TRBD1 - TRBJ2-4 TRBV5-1 CASSLDRGTNIQYF TGCGCCAGCAGCTTGGACAGGGGGACAAACATTCAGTACTTC
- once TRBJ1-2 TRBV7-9 CASSLEGLDGYTF TGTGCCAGCAGCTTAGAGGGGTTGGATGGCTACACCTTC
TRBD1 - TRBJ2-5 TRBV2 CASSVGTGVETQYF TGTGCCAGCAGTGTAGGGACAGGGGTCGAGACCCAGTACTTC
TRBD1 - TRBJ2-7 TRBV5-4 CASRAGTVSSYEQYF TGTGCCAGCAGGGCCGGGACAGTGAGCTCCTACGAGCAGTACTTC
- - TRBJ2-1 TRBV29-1 CSGEGLPNSYNEQFF TGCAGCGGTGAGGGACTCCCAAACTCCTACAATGAGCAGTTCTTC
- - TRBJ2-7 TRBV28 CASSLTRDFSNKQYF TGTGCCAGCAGCCTGACCCGGGACTTCAGTAACAAGCAGTACTTC
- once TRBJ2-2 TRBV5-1 CASSLRATTGELFF TGCGCCAGCAGCTTGAGGGCCACCACCGGGGAGCTGTTTTTT
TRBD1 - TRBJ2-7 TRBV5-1 CASSPRGTGYYEQYF TGCGCCAGCAGTCCCCGGGGGACAGGGTACTACGAGCAGTACTTC
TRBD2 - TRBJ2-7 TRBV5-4 CASSSTRTSGYEQYF TGTGCCAGCAGCTCCACCCGGACTAGCGGCTACGAGCAGTACTTC
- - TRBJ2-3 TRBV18 CASSPRLTDTQYF TGTGCCAGCTCACCACGTCTCACAGATACGCAGTATTTT
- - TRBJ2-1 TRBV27 CASSRIGAQSHEQFF TGTGCCAGCAGCCGAATCGGGGCCCAGAGTCATGAGCAGTTCTTC
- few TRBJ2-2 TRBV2 CASSEDTGELFF TGTGCCAGCAGTGAGGACACCGGGGAGCTGTTTTTT
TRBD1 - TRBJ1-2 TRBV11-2 CASSKQGAIPPIGDGYTF TGTGCCAGCAGCAAACAGGGGGCGATCCCCCCAATTGGTGATGGCTACACCTTC
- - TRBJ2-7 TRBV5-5 CASRGVRGPYEQYF TGTGCCAGCAGGGGGGTGCGGGGACCCTACGAGCAGTACTTC